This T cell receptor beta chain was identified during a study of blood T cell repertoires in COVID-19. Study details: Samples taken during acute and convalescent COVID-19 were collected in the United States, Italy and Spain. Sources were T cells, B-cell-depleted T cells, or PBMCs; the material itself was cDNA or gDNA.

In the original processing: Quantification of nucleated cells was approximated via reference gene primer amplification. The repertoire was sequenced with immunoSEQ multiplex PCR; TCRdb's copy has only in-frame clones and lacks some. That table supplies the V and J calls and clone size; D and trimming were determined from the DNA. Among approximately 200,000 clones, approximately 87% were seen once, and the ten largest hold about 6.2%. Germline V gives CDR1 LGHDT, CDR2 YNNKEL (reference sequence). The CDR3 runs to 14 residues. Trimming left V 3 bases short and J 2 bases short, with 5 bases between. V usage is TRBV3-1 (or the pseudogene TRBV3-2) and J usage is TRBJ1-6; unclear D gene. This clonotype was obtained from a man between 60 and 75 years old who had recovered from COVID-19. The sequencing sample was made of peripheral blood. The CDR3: CASSHGAYNSPLHF. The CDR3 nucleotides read TGTGCCAGCAGCCACGGGGCCTATAATTCACCCCTCCACTTT.